These 15 T cell receptor beta chains share one sample of origin, sequenced in a study of CD8 T cells in Susac syndrome. Reverse transcription of roughly 0.5 to 1 ug RNA was carried out with random hexamers. TCRdb re-called the immunoSEQ multiplex PCR reads with MiXCR, one entry per CDR3 protein. Altogether 180,000 or so distinct CDR3 sequences are present, about 94% being singletons, with the ten largest covering approximately 0.098%. Sequenced sample: CD4+ T cells from PBMCs. These receptors all come from a human donor in good health.

The rearrangement uses TRBV30 and TRBJ2-3; TRBD2 might be the D (6 bases). The CDR3 is 15 residues long. The germline gives CDR1 GTSNPN, CDR2 SVGIG (reference sequence). Deletions cut 0 bases from V and 1 base from J, with 11 bases between. The CDR3 region is CAWSVGGGGTDTQYF. DNA for the CDR3: TGTGCCTGGAGTGTGGGGGGAGGAGGCACAGATACGCAGTATTTT.

This clonotype has a single count. The rearrangement joins TRBV24-1 to TRBJ2-2, with D perhaps being TRBD1 or TRBD2 (5 bases each). The germline gives CDR1 KGHDR, CDR2 SFDVKD. V was clipped by 5 bases and J by 2 bases, with 5 bases between them. CDR3 length: 13 amino acids. In nucleotides, the CDR3 is TGTGCCACCAGTGGGGACAACACCGGGGAGCTGTTTTTT. As protein: CATSGDNTGELFF.

V and J are TRBV4-3 and TRBJ2-2, with 8 bases lining up with TRBD2. CDR1 and CDR2 (germline): LGHNA, YSLEER. This CDR3 comprises 16 residues. The J segment lost 8 bases and the V segment lost 1 base, leaving 9 bases of the junction unmatched. CDR3 sequence (DNA): TGCGCCAGCAGCCAAGGGGGACTAGGTGCGACGGGGGAGCTGTTTTTT. Translating it yields CASSQGGLGATGELFF.

Here the CDR3 reads CSAAGVREQFF. CDR3 coding DNA: TGCAGTGCCGCAGGGGTCCGGGAGCAGTTCTTC. This chain joins TRBV20-1 and TRBJ2-1; a possible D gene is TRBD1 (6 bases). Trimming shortened V by 6 bases and J by 10 bases, and 13 bases separated the two germline ends. The CDR3 totals 11 residues. Germline CDR1 DFQATT, CDR2 SNEGSKA (reference sequence).

The genes are TRBV19 and TRBJ1-3; D is undetermined. The V gene lost 7 bases and the J gene lost 0 bases, with 10 bases spanning the gap. The length of the CDR3 is 14 residues. The germline gives CDR1 LNHDA, CDR2 SQIVND (reference sequence). The CDR3 sequence: CASIGFLSGNTIYF. CDR3 DNA: TGTGCCAGTATTGGGTTCCTCTCTGGAAACACCATATATTTT.

The chain is built from TRBV20-1 and TRBJ2-5, with 9 positions matching TRBD2. Unmatched junction bases numbered 17, after V lost 3 bases and J lost 0 bases. This CDR3 comprises 19 residues. Germline CDR1 reads DFQATT; CDR2 reads SNEGSKA (reference sequence). The CDR3 is CSARKGRTRAGGYQETQYF. The CDR3 DNA follows: TGCAGTGCTAGGAAAGGGAGGACCCGGGCGGGAGGGTACCAAGAGACCCAGTACTTC.

The chain combines TRBV3-1 with TRBJ2-7, with TRBD2 identical over 7 bases. The length of the CDR3 is 16 residues. The junction had 11 bases not matched to a gene; V was cut back by 1 base and J by 5 bases. Per the germline V gene, CDR1 is LGHDT and CDR2 is YNNKEL (reference sequence). Here the CDR3 reads CASSQGSGGRVNEQYF. In DNA, the CDR3 is TGTGCCAGCAGCCAAGGAAGCGGCGGGAGAGTGAACGAGCAGTACTTC.

The rearrangement uses TRBV5-6 and TRBJ2-1; 7 bases line up with TRBD1. The CDR3 extends over 16 amino acids. Germline V gene data show CDR1 as SGHDT and CDR2 as YYEEEE. Germline trimming cut 0 bases from V and 3 bases from J; bases unmatched to any gene: 6. CDR3 sequence reads: CASSLDRGILYNEQFF. The CDR3 nucleotides are TGTGCCAGCAGCTTGGACAGGGGTATTCTCTACAATGAGCAGTTCTTC.

The chain has TRBV20-1 and TRBJ2-7, with D unresolved. Germline V gene sequence: CDR1 DFQATT, CDR2 SNEGSKA (reference sequence). V lost 4 bases and J 1 base, leaving 14 bases between the germline ends. This CDR3 has 14 residues. CDR3 DNA sequence: TGCAGTGCTACCGACTTCCAGGTGTCCTACGAGCAGTACTTC. The encoded protein is CSATDFQVSYEQYF.

The chain combines TRBV28 with TRBJ2-1; 9 bases fit TRBD2. V was pared by 6 bases and J by 7 bases, with 7 bases of the junction left unmatched. The CDR3 length is 14 residues. The V gene's germline CDR1 is MDHEN and CDR2 SYDVKM. The chain's CDR3 is CASRRSGRVNEQFF. DNA of the CDR3: TGTGCCAGCAGACGTAGCGGGAGAGTAAATGAGCAGTTCTTC.

The chain links TRBV30 to TRBJ2-7; D not resolved. Trimming left V 7 bases short and J 3 bases short, with 7 bases between. The CDR3 contains 10 residues. Germline CDR1 is GTSNPN and CDR2 is SVGIG (reference sequence). CDR3 nucleotide sequence: TGTGCCTCCGACTTCTACGAGCAGTACTTC. It specifies CASDFYEQYF.

The rearrangement links TRBV12-3 or TRBV12-4 to TRBJ1-5, with D perhaps matching TRBD1 (6 bases). The CDR3 totals 12 residues. The V and J ends lost 7 bases and 6 bases respectively, with 10 bases between them. DNA for the CDR3: TGTGCCAGCACCGACAGGTCTCAGCCCCAGCATTTT. Translated, it gives CASTDRSQPQHF.

The chain combines TRBV24-1 with TRBJ1-5; D not resolved. The CDR3 covers 14 residues. Germline lookup yields CDR1 KGHDR and CDR2 SFDVKD. Between the trimmed V and J ends, which lost 5 bases and 3 bases, there was a span of 10 bases. CDR3 sequence (DNA): TGTGCCACCAGTGTAAGGACCTTCAATCAGCCCCAGCATTTT. This sequence encodes CATSVRTFNQPQHF.

This sequence joins TRBV15 and TRBJ2-1; TRBD1 aligns across 7 bases. The ends lost 5 bases at V and 6 bases at J; junction bases unmatched: 13. The CDR3 is made up of 16 amino acids. Germline V CDR1 and CDR2: LNHNV, YYDKDF (reference sequence). The CDR3 loop is CATSGQTGFGPNEQFF. CDR3 coding DNA: TGTGCCACCAGCGGCCAGACAGGGTTCGGCCCCAATGAGCAGTTCTTC.

The chain carries TRBV3-1 and TRBJ2-1, with 11 bases aligning to TRBD2. Germline lookup yields CDR1 LGHDT and CDR2 YNNKEL (reference sequence). The CDR3 is 16 amino acids. V lost 4 bases to trimming and J lost 4 bases; unmatched junction nucleotides: 6. CDR3 coding DNA: TGTGCCAGCAGCCCCCTTAGCGGGAGGGAGTACAATGAGCAGTTCTTC. This translates into CASSPLSGREYNEQFF.